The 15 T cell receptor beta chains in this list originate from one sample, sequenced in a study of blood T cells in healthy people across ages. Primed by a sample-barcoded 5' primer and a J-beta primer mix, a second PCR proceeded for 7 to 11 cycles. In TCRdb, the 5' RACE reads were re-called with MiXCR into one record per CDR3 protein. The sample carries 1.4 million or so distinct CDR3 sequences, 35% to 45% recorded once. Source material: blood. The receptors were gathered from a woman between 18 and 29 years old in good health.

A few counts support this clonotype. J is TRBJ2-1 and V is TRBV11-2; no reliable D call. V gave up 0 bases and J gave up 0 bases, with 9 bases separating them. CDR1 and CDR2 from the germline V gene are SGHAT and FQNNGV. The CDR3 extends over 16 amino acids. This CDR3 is CASSLDLVSSYNEQFF. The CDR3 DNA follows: TGTGCCAGCAGCTTAGACCTAGTCAGCTCCTACAATGAGCAGTTCTTC.

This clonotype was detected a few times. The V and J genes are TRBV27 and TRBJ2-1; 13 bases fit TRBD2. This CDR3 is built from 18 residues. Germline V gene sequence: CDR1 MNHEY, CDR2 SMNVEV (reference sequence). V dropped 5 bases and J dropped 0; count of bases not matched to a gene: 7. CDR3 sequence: CASSPRTSGSGSYNEQFF. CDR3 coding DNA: TGTGCCAGCAGTCCCAGGACTAGCGGGAGTGGCTCCTACAATGAGCAGTTCTTC.

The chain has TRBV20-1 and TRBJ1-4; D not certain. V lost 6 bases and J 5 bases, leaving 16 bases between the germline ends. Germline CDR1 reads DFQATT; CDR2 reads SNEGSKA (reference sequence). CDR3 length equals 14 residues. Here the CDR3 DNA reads TGCAGTGCGCCAAACTACGGGCAAAATGAAAAACTGTTTTTT. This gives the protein CSAPNYGQNEKLFF.

As DNA, the CDR3 is TGTGCCAGCAGGGGGGGGAAGTACCAGTACTTC. The encoded protein is CASRGGKYQYF. The rearrangement joins TRBV25-1 to TRBJ2-5, with 7 bases matching TRBD2. CDR3 length: 11 amino acids. With V trimmed by 6 bases and J by 10 bases, 5 bases remained unmatched. CDR1 is MGHDK, CDR2 SYGVNS, per germline.

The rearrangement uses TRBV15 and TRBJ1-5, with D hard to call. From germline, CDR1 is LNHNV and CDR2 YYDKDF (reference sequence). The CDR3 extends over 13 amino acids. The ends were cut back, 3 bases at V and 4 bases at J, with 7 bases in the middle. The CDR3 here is CATSRNINQPQHF. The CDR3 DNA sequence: TGTGCCACCAGCAGGAATATTAATCAGCCCCAGCATTTT.

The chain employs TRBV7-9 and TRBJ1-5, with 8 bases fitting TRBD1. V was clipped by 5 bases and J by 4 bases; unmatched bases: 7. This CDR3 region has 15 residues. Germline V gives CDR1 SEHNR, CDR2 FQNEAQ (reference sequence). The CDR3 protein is CASSGQGARNQPQHF. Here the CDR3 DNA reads TGTGCCAGCAGCGGTCAGGGGGCTCGGAATCAGCCCCAGCATTTT.

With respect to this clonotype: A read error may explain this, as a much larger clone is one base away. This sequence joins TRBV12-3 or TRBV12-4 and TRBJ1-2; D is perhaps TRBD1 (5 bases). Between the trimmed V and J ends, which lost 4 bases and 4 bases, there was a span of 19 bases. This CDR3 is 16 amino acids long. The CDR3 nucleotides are TGTGCCAGCAGTTCAACCCGGGGCATGAACTTCTATGGCTACACCTTC. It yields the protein CASSSTRGMNFYGYTF.

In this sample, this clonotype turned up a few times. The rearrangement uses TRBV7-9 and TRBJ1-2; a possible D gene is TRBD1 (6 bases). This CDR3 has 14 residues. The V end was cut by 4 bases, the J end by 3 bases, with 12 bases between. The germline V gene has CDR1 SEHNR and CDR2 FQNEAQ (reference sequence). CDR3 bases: TGTGCCAGCAGCTCAAGACAGGACTACTATGGCTACACCTTC. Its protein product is CASSSRQDYYGYTF.

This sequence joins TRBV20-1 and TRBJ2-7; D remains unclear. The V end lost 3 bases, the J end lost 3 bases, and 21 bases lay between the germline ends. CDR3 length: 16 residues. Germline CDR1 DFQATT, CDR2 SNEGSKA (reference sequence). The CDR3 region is CSARIVGPPLDYEQYF. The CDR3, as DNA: TGCAGTGCTAGGATTGTTGGTCCTCCATTAGACTACGAGCAGTACTTC.

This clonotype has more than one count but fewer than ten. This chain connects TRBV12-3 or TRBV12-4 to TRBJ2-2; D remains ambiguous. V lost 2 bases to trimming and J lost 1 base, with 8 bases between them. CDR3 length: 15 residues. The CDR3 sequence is CASSLWEGNTGELFF. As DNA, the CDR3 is TGTGCCAGCAGTTTATGGGAAGGGAACACCGGGGAGCTGTTTTTT.

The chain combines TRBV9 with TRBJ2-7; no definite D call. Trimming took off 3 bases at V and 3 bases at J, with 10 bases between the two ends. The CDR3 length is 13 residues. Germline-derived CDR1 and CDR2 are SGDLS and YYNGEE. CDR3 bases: TGTGCCAGCAGCGAGCATCCTGACTACGAGCAGTACTTC. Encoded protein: CASSEHPDYEQYF.

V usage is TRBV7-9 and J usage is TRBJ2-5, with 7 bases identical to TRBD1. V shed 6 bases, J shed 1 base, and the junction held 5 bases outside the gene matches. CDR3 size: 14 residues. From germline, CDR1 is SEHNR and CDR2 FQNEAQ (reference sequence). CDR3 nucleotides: TGTGCCAGCAGGGACGGACAGGCCCAAGAGACCCAGTACTTC. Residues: CASRDGQAQETQYF.

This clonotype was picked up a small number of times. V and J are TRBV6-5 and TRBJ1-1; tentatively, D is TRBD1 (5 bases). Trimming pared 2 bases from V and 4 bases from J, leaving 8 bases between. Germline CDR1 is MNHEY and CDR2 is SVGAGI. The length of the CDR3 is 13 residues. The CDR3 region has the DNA TGTGCCAGCAGTTACAGGGGTAGCACTGAAGCTTTCTTT. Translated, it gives CASSYRGSTEAFF.

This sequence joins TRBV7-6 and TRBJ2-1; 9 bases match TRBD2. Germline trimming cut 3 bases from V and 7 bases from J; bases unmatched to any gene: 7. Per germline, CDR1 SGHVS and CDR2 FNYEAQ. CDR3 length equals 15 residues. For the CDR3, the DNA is TGTGCCAGCAGCTTCGTAGCGGGAGTGGGGAATGAGCAGTTCTTC. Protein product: CASSFVAGVGNEQFF.

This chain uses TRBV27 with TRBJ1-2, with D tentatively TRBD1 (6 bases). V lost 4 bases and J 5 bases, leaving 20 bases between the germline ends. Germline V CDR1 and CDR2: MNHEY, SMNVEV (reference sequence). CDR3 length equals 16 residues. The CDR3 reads CASSSQGPAGLYGYTF. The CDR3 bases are TGTGCCAGCAGTTCACAGGGCCCCGCGGGGCTATATGGCTACACCTTC.